Below, 23 T cell receptor beta chains from the same sample are listed, as sequenced in a study of blood T cell repertoires in COVID-19. Libraries were prepared by immunoSEQ multiplex PCR; TCRdb keeps only in-frame clonotypes and omits some of them. The table records some 500,000 clones, around nine tenths of them present only once. The specimen was peripheral blood. Source of these receptors: a woman aged 45 to 65 with COVID-19, enrolled during active disease.

This chain uses TRBV28 with TRBJ1-6, with 7 positions matching TRBD1. The CDR3 length is 14 residues. V shed 5 bases, J shed 7 bases, and the junction held 5 bases outside the gene matches. Germline-derived CDR1 and CDR2 are MDHEN and SYDVKM. The CDR3 sequence is CASSPGQRNSPLHF. CDR3 nucleotide sequence: TGTGCCAGCAGTCCGGGACAGAGGAATTCACCCCTCCACTTT. The variable domain in full, completed from reference TRBV28 and TRBJ1-6, reads DVKVTQSSRYLVKRTGEKVFLECVQDMDHENMFWYRQDPGLGLRLIYFSYDVKMKEKGDIPEGYSVSREKKERFSLILESASTNQTSMYLCASSPGQRNSPLHFGNGTRLTVT.

This chain uses TRBV28 with TRBJ1-1, with D unresolved. With 9 bases removed from V and 7 bases from J, the gap between germline ends came to 15 bases. Germline V lookup: CDR1 MDHEN, CDR2 SYDVKM. CDR3 length: 12 amino acids. As DNA, the CDR3 is TGTGCCAGTAATTCTGGGCTTGGTGAAGCTTTCTTT. This sequence encodes CASNSGLGEAFF.

The V gene is TRBV7-2, the J gene TRBJ1-3; D not certain. This CDR3 has 13 residues. V lost 3 bases, J lost 4 bases, and 7 bases lay in between. Per germline, CDR1 SGHTA and CDR2 FQGNSA. The CDR3 here is CASSFLDGNTIYF. CDR3 DNA sequence: TGTGCCAGCAGCTTTCTAGACGGAAACACCATATATTTT.

The chain uses TRBV2 and TRBJ2-5; 14 bases align to TRBD2. This CDR3 is 15 amino acids long. Germline CDR1 and CDR2: SNHLY and FYNNEI. After removal of 6 bases from V and 2 bases from J, the junction contained 2 bases not matched to a gene. DNA of the CDR3: TGTGCCAGCAGGAGGACTAGCGGGGGGCAAGAGACCCAGTACTTC. It yields the protein CASRRTSGGQETQYF. The whole variable domain, filled in from reference TRBV2 and TRBJ2-5, reads EPEVTQTPSHQVTQMGQEVILRCVPISNHLYFYWYRQILGQKVEFLVSFYNNEISEKSEIFDDQFSVERPDGSNFTLKIRSTKLEDSAMYFCASRRTSGGQETQYFGPGTRLLVL.

The V call is TRBV2, the J call TRBJ2-5; unclear D gene. The ends were cut back, 5 bases at V and 5 bases at J, with 6 bases in the middle. This CDR3 contains 11 residues. Germline V CDR1 and CDR2: SNHLY, FYNNEI. Here the CDR3 reads CASSLGETQYF. The DNA of the CDR3 is TGTGCCAGCAGTCTCGGGGAGACCCAGTACTTC.

The CDR3 reads CASSYSPGGTEAFF. The DNA of the CDR3 is TGTGCCAGCAGTTACTCCCCCGGAGGCACTGAAGCTTTCTTT. The rearrangement uses TRBV6-5 and TRBJ1-1; D not resolved. This CDR3 contains 14 residues. Looked up from germline, CDR1 is MNHEY and CDR2 is SVGAGI. V was pared by 0 bases and J by 4 bases, with 9 bases between.

The V gene is TRBV19, the J gene TRBJ1-3; D ambiguous. V was shortened by 0 bases and J by 3 bases, with 18 bases between the two germline ends. In germline, CDR1 is LNHDA, CDR2 SQIVND (reference sequence). The CDR3 extends over 18 amino acids. DNA of the CDR3: TGTGCCAGTAGTATAGATTCCGACGGGAGGATTATTGGAAACACCATATATTTT. Protein sequence: CASSIDSDGRIIGNTIYF. Combining the CDR3 with reference TRBV19 and TRBJ1-3 gives the whole variable domain DGGITQSPKYLFRKEGQNVTLSCEQNLNHDAMYWYRQDPGQGLRLIYYSQIVNDFQKGDIAEGYSVSREKKESFPLTVTSAQKNPTAFYLCASSIDSDGRIIGNTIYFGEGSWLTVV.

The chain couples TRBV9 to TRBJ1-5, with D unclear. CDR3 length: 12 amino acids. Germline CDR1 reads SGDLS; CDR2 reads YYNGEE. V was clipped by 4 bases and J by 6 bases, with 8 bases between them. Written as DNA, the CDR3 is TGTGCCAGCAGCAGGGAGGGTCAGCCCCAGCATTTT. Its translation is CASSREGQPQHF.

The V and J genes are TRBV7-9 and TRBJ1-2; perhaps TRBD1 as D (5 bases). The CDR3 contains 12 residues. Germline V gives CDR1 SEHNR, CDR2 FQNEAQ (reference sequence). The ends were cut back, 7 bases at V and 4 bases at J, with 10 bases in the middle. CDR3: CASTGGSYGYTF. CDR3 sequence (DNA): TGTGCCAGCACCGGGGGGTCCTATGGCTACACCTTC.

V usage is TRBV2 and J usage is TRBJ2-1; TRBD2 aligns across 7 bases. Germline loops: CDR1 SNHLY, CDR2 FYNNEI. Losses at the gene ends were 8 bases for V and 14 bases for J; bases not matched to a gene: 21. The CDR3 has 15 amino acids. The CDR3 sequence is CASHRSGRGIELKFF. The CDR3 DNA reads TGTGCCAGCCACCGATCTGGGCGGGGGATCGAGCTGAAGTTCTTC.

V usage is TRBV5-1 and J usage is TRBJ1-2; 12 bases match TRBD1. Losses at the gene ends were 0 bases for V and 8 bases for J; bases not matched to a gene: 5. Germline V gene data show CDR1 as SGHRS and CDR2 as YFSETQ. CDR3 length equals 15 residues. The CDR3: CASSLVGQGARGYTF. CDR3 bases: TGCGCCAGCAGCTTGGTGGGACAGGGGGCCAGGGGCTACACCTTC.

The rearrangement joins TRBV19 to TRBJ2-7, with 7 positions matching TRBD1. V trimming: 5 bases; J trimming: 2 bases; junction bases outside the gene matches: 3. The CDR3 spans 13 residues. Germline V gives CDR1 LNHDA, CDR2 SQIVND (reference sequence). CDR3 protein: CASSPGTAYEQYF. The CDR3 region has the DNA TGTGCCAGTAGTCCCGGGACAGCCTACGAGCAGTACTTC.

The V gene is TRBV30, the J gene TRBJ1-5, with D unclear. CDR3 length: 14 residues. V was cut by 0 bases and J by 0 bases, with 6 bases left in between. Germline loops: CDR1 GTSNPN, CDR2 SVGIG (reference sequence). The CDR3 is CAWSVPNSNQPQHF. In DNA form, the CDR3 reads TGTGCCTGGAGTGTACCTAATAGCAATCAGCCCCAGCATTTT.

V usage is TRBV9 and J usage is TRBJ2-2, with 8 bases fitting TRBD2. Germline values: CDR1 SGDLS, CDR2 YYNGEE. V lost 3 bases to trimming and J lost 1 base; unmatched junction nucleotides: 5. The CDR3 has 16 residues. CDR3 in DNA: TGTGCCAGCAGCGCCCCCCTAGCGGGGAACACCGGGGAGCTGTTTTTT. Its translation is CASSAPLAGNTGELFF. Variable domain in full (rest from reference TRBV9 and TRBJ2-2): DSGVTQTPKHLITATGQRVTLRCSPRSGDLSVYWYQQSLDQGLQFLIQYYNGEERAKGNILERFSAQQFPDLHSELNLSSLELGDSALYFCASSAPLAGNTGELFFGEGSRLTVL.

This chain links TRBV5-1 with TRBJ2-1; 7 bases agree with TRBD1. The CDR3 runs to 15 residues. Germline CDR1 SGHRS, CDR2 YFSETQ. V shed 0 bases, J shed 10 bases, and the junction held 10 bases outside the gene matches. As DNA, the CDR3 is TGCGCCAGCAGCTTGGGAGGGGGCGACAGCGACGAGCAGTTCTTC. Translated: CASSLGGGDSDEQFF.

The V gene is TRBV15, the J gene TRBJ2-1; D is unresolved. V dropped 0 bases and J dropped 0 bases, with 6 bases sitting between them. In germline, CDR1 is LNHNV, CDR2 YYDKDF (reference sequence). The CDR3 sequence is 15 residues long. The CDR3 DNA reads as TGTGCCACCAGCAGAGAGCGGAGCTCCTACAATGAGCAGTTCTTC. Translation: CATSRERSSYNEQFF.

CDR3 sequence reads: CASSSPDSNEQFF. As DNA, the CDR3 is TGTGCCAGCAGCTCCCCGGACTCCAATGAGCAGTTCTTC. The gene calls are TRBV5-4 and TRBJ2-1, with D maybe TRBD2 (5 bases). The CDR3 extends over 13 amino acids. The germline gives CDR1 SGHNT, CDR2 YYREEE (reference sequence). Trimming pared 3 bases from V and 6 bases from J, leaving 10 bases between. The full variable domain, in which reference TRBV5-4 and TRBJ2-1 provide the parts outside the CDR3, is ETGVTQSPTHLIKTRGQQVTLRCSSQSGHNTVSWYQQALGQGPQFIFQYYREEENGRGNFPPRFSGLQFPNYSSELNVNALELDDSALYLCASSSPDSNEQFFGPGTRLTVL.

This clone was recorded only once. The chain couples TRBV5-1 to TRBJ1-2; the D gene is possibly TRBD1 (5 bases). Germline V gene data show CDR1 as SGHRS and CDR2 as YFSETQ. V dropped 4 bases and J dropped 0 bases, with 10 bases sitting between them. The CDR3 runs 14 residues. CDR3 DNA sequence: TGCGCCAGCAGCGCCCTGACAGCTAACTATGGCTACACCTTC. Translated: CASSALTANYGYTF. The entire variable domain, with the rest obtained from reference TRBV5-1 and TRBJ1-2, is as follows: KAGVTQTPRYLIKTRGQQVTLSCSPISGHRSVSWYQQTPGQGLQFLFEYFSETQRNKGNFPGRFSGRQFSNSRSEMNVSTLELGDSALYLCASSALTANYGYTFGSGTRLTVV.

The chain links TRBV18 to TRBJ1-1; D possibly corresponds to TRBD1 (6 bases). Germline V gives CDR1 KGHSH, CDR2 LQKENI. The V gene lost 0 bases and the J gene lost 3 bases, with 14 bases spanning the gap. This CDR3 has 16 amino acids. DNA of the CDR3: TGTGCCAGCTCACCACCGTCGGGGGGCTGGGACACTGAAGCTTTCTTT. Amino acid sequence: CASSPPSGGWDTEAFF.

The chain recombines TRBV15 with TRBJ2-7; TRBD2 might be the D (8 bases). Trimming removed 3 bases from V and 5 bases from J, with 20 bases in between. The CDR3 sequence is 16 residues long. The germline CDR1 and CDR2 sequences are LNHNV and YYDKDF (reference sequence). The CDR3 nucleotides read TGTGCCACCAGCAGGGAAGGGGGCGGGGGGACCGACGAGCAGTACTTC. It codes for CATSREGGGGTDEQYF.

The table lists this clone with a few counts. V usage is TRBV19 and J usage is TRBJ1-2; a weak D match, TRBD1 (5 bases). The germline V gene encodes CDR1 LNHDA and CDR2 SQIVND (reference sequence). The CDR3 is 13 amino acids. Trimming pared 3 bases from V and 2 bases from J, leaving 7 bases between. DNA for the CDR3: TGTGCCAGTAGTATGAAGGGGAACTATGGCTACACCTTC. This gives the protein CASSMKGNYGYTF.

This chain connects TRBV2 to TRBJ1-2; D not resolved. Germline V gene data show CDR1 as SNHLY and CDR2 as FYNNEI. The CDR3 runs to 14 residues. V was trimmed by 8 bases and J by 6 bases, leaving 19 bases between them. This chain's CDR3 is CASLSGQAGHGYTF. The CDR3 DNA is TGTGCCAGCCTTTCAGGTCAGGCGGGCCATGGCTACACCTTC.

This chain joins TRBV12-3 or TRBV12-4 and TRBJ1-2; the D gene is possibly TRBD1 (6 bases). This CDR3 region has 13 residues. V lost 9 bases and J 7 bases, leaving 18 bases between the germline ends. The CDR3, as DNA: TGTGCCAGTGCGTACAGGGAATATGGTGGCTACACCTTC. Translating gives CASAYREYGGYTF.